This T cell receptor (beta chain) comes out of a study of blood T cells in healthy people across ages. PCR was performed a second time for 7 to 11 cycles using a sample-barcoded 5' primer and a J-beta primer mix. Each CDR3 protein gets one entry after TCRdb re-called the 5' RACE reads with MiXCR. The sample yields fewer than 950,000 distinct CDR3 sequences, around 36% seen once. V was cut by 4 bases and J by 11 bases, with 24 bases left in between. In germline, CDR1 is SEHNR, CDR2 FQNEAQ (reference sequence). There are 17 residues in the CDR3. The clonotype originates from a man younger than 35 in good health. This rearrangement joins TRBV7-9 to TRBJ1-6; D is unresolved. The sequencing input was blood. DNA for the CDR3: TGTGCCAGCAGCTCCCACGAAGCGTCTGGTTCGAAAACACCCCTCCACTTT. Its protein product is CASSSHEASGSKTPLHF.